This T cell receptor (beta chain) was documented in a study of control samples from healthy donors and cancer patients. Repertoires were generated with immunoSEQ multiplex PCR, while TCRdb's copy carries only in-frame clones and drops some. Of around 68,000 clones detected, 84% appear once; the ten largest clones hold over 13%. The V end lost 5 bases, the J end lost 9 bases, and 13 bases lay between the germline ends. The CDR3 loop spans 12 amino acids. This chain links TRBV12-3 or TRBV12-4 with TRBJ1-1; D possibly corresponds to TRBD1 (5 bases). The sequencing input was blood. The clonotype was recovered from a man aged 45-65 years in good health. The CDR3 is CASSGMTEKAFF. DNA for the CDR3: TGTGCCAGCAGTGGGATGACAGAAAAAGCTTTCTTT.